This T cell receptor beta chain came from a study of beta chain features in type 1 diabetes. Per donor, one heparinised blood draw averaged around 120 mL. The purity of all sorted populations exceeded 98%. This clone has just a few counts. Its antigen is unidentified. The germline CDR1 and CDR2 sequences are SGHDT and YYEEEE. The CDR3 has 13 residues. Trimming took off 3 bases at V and 5 bases at J, with 8 bases between the two ends. Study-level findings and limits: Shortening of TCRB CDR3s, moderate but significant, appeared in all four CD4+ subsets of Type 1 diabetes patients.

Of the isolated RNA, all was reverse transcribed, and so the sequenced material was expressed TCRB transcripts. The data were produced by immunoSEQ multiplex PCR, yet TCRdb's version contains in-frame clones alone and is incomplete. This table holds hundreds of thousands of clones, 13% to 15% found once. The source is a woman aged 35 to 49 in good health. V is TRBV5-6 and J is TRBJ2-2; a weak D match, TRBD2 (6 bases). Sample: naive CD4+ T cells from blood. As DNA, the CDR3 is TGTGCCAGCAGCTCGCGGGGAACCGGGGAGCTGTTTTTT. It codes for CASSSRGTGELFF.